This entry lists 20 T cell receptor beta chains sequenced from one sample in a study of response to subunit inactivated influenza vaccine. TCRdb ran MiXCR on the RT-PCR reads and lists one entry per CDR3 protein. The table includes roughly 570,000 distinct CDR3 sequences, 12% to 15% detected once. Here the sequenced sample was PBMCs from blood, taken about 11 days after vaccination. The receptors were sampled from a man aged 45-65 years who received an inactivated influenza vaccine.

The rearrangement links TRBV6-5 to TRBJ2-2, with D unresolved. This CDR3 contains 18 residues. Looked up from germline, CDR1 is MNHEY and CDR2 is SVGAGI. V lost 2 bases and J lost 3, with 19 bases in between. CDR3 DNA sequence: TGTGCCAGCAGTTACACGGGCCTAAGGTTTTCTGACACCGGGGAGCTGTTTTTT. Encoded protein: CASSYTGLRFSDTGELFF.

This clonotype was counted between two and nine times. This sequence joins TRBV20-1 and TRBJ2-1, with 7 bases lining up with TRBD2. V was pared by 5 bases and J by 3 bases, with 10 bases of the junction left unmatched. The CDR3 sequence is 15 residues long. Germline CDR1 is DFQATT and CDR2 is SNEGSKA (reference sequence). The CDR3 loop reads CSAVDQGGFYNEQFF. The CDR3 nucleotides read TGCAGTGCTGTAGACCAGGGAGGGTTCTACAATGAGCAGTTCTTC.

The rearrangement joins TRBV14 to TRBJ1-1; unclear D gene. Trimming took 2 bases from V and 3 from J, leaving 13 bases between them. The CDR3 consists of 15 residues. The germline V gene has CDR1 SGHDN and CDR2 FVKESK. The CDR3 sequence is CASSQFEGRDTEAFF. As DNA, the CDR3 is TGTGCCAGCAGCCAATTCGAGGGTAGGGACACTGAAGCTTTCTTT.

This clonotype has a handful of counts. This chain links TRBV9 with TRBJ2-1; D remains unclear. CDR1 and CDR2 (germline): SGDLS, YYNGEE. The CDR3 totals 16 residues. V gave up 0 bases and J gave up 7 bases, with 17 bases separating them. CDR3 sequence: CASSVGPPGWGNEQFF. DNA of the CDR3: TGTGCCAGCAGCGTAGGACCCCCGGGTTGGGGTAATGAGCAGTTCTTC.

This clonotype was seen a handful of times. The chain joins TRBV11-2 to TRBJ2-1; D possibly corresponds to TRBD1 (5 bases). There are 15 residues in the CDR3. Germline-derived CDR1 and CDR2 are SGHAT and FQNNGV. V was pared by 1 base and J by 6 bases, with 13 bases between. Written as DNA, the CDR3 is TGTGCCAGCAGCTTAGGTCAGGGTAAGGGCAATGAGCAGTTCTTC. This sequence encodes CASSLGQGKGNEQFF.

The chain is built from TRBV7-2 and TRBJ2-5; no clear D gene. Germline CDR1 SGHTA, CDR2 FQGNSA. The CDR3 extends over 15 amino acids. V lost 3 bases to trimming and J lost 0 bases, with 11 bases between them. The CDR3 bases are TGTGCCAGCAGCTTTATCGGGTCCTACCAAGAGACCCAGTACTTC. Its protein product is CASSFIGSYQETQYF. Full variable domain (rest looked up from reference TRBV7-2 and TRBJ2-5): GAGVSQSPSNKVTEKGKDVELRCDPISGHTALYWYRQSLGQGLEFLIYFQGNSAPDKSGLPSDRFSAERTGGSVSTLTIQRTQQEDSAVYLCASSFIGSYQETQYFGPGTRLLVL.

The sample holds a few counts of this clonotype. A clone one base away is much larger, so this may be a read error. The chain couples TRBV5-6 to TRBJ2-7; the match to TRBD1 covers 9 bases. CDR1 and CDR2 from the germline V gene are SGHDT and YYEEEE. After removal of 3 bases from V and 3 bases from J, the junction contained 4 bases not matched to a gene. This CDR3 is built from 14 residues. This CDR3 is CASSYPGQGYEQYF. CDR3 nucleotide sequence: TGTGCCAGCAGCTACCCGGGACAGGGCTACGAGCAGTACTTC.

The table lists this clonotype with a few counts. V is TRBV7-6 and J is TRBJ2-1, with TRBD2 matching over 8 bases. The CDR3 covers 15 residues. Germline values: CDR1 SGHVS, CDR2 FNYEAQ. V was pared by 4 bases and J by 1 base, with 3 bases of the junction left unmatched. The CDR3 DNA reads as TGTGCCAGCAGCTCCGGGGGGGATTCCTACAATGAGCAGTTCTTC. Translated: CASSSGGDSYNEQFF. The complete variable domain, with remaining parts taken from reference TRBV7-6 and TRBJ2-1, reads GAGVSQSPRYKVTKRGQDVALRCDPISGHVSLYWYRQALGQGPEFLTYFNYEAQQDKSGLPNDRFSAERPEGSISTLTIQRTEQRDSAMYRCASSSGGDSYNEQFFGPGTRLTVL.

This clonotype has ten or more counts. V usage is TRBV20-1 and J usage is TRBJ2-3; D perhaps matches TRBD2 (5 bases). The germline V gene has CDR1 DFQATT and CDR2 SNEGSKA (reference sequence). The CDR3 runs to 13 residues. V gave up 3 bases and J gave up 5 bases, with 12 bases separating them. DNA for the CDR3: TGCAGTGCTAGTGGGCGGGTGGGAGATACGCAGTATTTT. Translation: CSASGRVGDTQYF.

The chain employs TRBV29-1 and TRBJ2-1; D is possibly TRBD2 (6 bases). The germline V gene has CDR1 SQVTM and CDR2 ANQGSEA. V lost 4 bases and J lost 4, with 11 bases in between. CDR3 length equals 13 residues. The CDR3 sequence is CSVVGRYYNEQFF. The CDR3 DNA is TGCAGCGTTGTCGGGAGATATTACAATGAGCAGTTCTTC.

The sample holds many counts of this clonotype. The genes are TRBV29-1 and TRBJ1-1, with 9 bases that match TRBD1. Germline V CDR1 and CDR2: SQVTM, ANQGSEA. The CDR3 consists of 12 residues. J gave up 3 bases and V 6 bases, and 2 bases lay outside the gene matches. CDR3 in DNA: TGCAGCGTCGGACAGGGGTACACTGAAGCTTTCTTT. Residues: CSVGQGYTEAFF.

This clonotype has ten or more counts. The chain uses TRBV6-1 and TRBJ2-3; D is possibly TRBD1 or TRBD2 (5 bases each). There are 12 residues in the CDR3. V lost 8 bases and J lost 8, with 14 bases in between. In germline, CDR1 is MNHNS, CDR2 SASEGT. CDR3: CASGRGGGTQYF. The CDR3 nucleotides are TGTGCCAGCGGTCGGGGCGGAGGTACGCAGTATTTT.

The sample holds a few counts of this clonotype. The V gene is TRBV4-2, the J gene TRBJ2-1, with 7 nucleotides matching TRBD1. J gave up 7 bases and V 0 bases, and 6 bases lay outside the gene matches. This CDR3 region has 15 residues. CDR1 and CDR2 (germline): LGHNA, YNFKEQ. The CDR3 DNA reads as TGTGCCAGCAGCCAAGATGGGGACAGATCTAATGAGCAGTTCTTC. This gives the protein CASSQDGDRSNEQFF.

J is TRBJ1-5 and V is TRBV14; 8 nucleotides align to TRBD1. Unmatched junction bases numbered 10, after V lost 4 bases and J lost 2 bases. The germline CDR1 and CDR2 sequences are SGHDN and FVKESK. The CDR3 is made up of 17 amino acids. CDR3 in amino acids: CASSPRTGPFGNQPQHF. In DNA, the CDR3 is TGTGCCAGCAGCCCCCGGACAGGGCCTTTTGGCAATCAGCCCCAGCATTTT.

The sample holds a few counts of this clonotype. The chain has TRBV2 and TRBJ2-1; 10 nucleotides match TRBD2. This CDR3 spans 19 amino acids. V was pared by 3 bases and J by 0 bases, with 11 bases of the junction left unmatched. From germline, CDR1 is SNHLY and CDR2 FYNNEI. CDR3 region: CASSDWASGSYSSYNEQFF. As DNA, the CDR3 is TGTGCCAGCAGTGATTGGGCTAGCGGGAGCTATAGCTCCTACAATGAGCAGTTCTTC.

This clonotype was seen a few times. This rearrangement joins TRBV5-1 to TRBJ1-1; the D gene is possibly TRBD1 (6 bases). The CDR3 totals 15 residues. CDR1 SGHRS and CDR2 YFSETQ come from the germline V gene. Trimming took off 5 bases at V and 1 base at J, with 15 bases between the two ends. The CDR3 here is CASSTQGPGNTEAFF. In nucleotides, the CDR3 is TGCGCCAGCAGTACTCAGGGGCCCGGGAACACTGAAGCTTTCTTT. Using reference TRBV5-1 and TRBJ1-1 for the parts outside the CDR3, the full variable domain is KAGVTQTPRYLIKTRGQQVTLSCSPISGHRSVSWYQQTPGQGLQFLFEYFSETQRNKGNFPGRFSGRQFSNSRSEMNVSTLELGDSALYLCASSTQGPGNTEAFFGQGTRLTVV.

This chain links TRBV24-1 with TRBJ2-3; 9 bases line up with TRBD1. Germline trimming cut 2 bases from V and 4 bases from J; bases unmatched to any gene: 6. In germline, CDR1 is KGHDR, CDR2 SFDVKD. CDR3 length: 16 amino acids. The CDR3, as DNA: TGTGCCACCAGTGATTCGTGGACAGGGGTTGCAGATACGCAGTATTTT. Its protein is CATSDSWTGVADTQYF.

The CDR3 reads CASGASGSYEQYF. Here the CDR3 DNA reads TGTGCCAGCGGGGCTAGCGGGAGCTACGAGCAGTACTTC. The chain recombines TRBV25-1 with TRBJ2-7, with 10 positions matching TRBD2. Germline CDR1 reads MGHDK; CDR2 reads SYGVNS. The length of the CDR3 is 13 residues. The trim removed 8 bases at V and 3 bases at J, leaving 4 bases unmatched.

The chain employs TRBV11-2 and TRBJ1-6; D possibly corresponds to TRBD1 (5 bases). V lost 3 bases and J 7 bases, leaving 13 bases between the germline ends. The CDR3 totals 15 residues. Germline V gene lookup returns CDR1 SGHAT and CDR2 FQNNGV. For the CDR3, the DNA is TGTGCCAGCAGCTTCGCGGACATGGCAAATTCACCCCTCCACTTT. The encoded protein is CASSFADMANSPLHF.

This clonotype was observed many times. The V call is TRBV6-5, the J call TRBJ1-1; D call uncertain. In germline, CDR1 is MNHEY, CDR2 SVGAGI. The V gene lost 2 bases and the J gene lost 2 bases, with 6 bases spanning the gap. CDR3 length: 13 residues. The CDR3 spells CASSYGDNTEAFF. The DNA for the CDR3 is TGTGCCAGCAGTTACGGCGATAACACTGAAGCTTTCTTT.